The rows below give T cell receptor beta chains drawn from one sample of a study of vaccination effects on CD4 cells after COVID-19. The assay was immunoSEQ multiplex PCR, and TCRdb's table has in-frame clones only and misses some. The data contain 25,000 or so clones, roughly 70% of them singletons. These receptors' antigens are unknown. The sample was CD4+ T cells from PBMCs cultured with SARS-CoV-2 spike peptides, taken after COVID-19 vaccination. Receptor source: a human donor who received a COVID-19 vaccine. Both conserved end residues are part of each CDR3. A D gene is named only where the DNA matches it firmly. Rows give clone size only sometimes, using once, few, many, or a class for an expanded clone.

TRBD2,NA,TRBJ2-3,TRBV10-1,CASSATSGLTDTQYF,TGCGCCAGCAGTGCGACTAGCGGGCTAACGGATACGCAGTATTTT
TRBD1,once,TRBJ2-2,TRBV19,CASSIDRGPGELFF,TGTGCCAGTAGTATCGACAGGGGGCCCGGGGAGCTGTTTTTT
TRBD1,few,TRBJ1-1,TRBV5-4,CASSDDRDTEAFF,TGTGCCAGCAGCGACGACAGGGACACTGAAGCTTTCTTT
TRBD2,NA,TRBJ2-3,TRBV15,CATSRDLAGDGSRTDTQYF,TGTGCCACCAGCAGAGACTTAGCGGGGGATGGATCCCGCACAGATACGCAGTATTTT
TRBD1,NA,TRBJ2-1,TRBV24-1,CATGTGNEQFF,TGTGCCACGGGGACAGGCAATGAGCAGTTCTTC
NA,NA,TRBJ1-5,TRBV2,CASSVGGSRQPQHF,TGTGCCAGCAGTGTGGGGGGGAGCCGTCAGCCCCAGCATTTT
NA,NA,TRBJ1-6,TRBV19,CASSILPGDSPLHF,TGTGCCAGTAGTATCCTGCCCGGGGATTCACCCCTCCACTTT
NA,NA,TRBJ2-3,TRBV4-1,CASSQDHGAGTYPDTQYF,TGCGCCAGCAGCCAAGATCATGGCGCGGGGACTTACCCCGATACGCAGTATTTT
NA,NA,TRBJ2-7,TRBV9,CASSVGTLSTYEQYF,TGTGCCAGCAGCGTAGGGACTCTCTCTACCTACGAGCAGTACTTC
TRBD1,NA,TRBJ1-1,TRBV5-6,CASRLTGLNTEAFF,TGTGCCAGCAGACTGACAGGGTTGAACACTGAAGCTTTCTTT
NA,NA,TRBJ1-4,TRBV27,CASRPARGGKLFF,TGTGCCAGCAGGCCTGCTCGAGGGGGAAAACTGTTTTTT
TRBD2,NA,TRBJ2-7,TRBV5-4,CASSWGGLAGVYEQYF,TGTGCCAGCAGCTGGGGGGGACTAGCGGGAGTTTACGAGCAGTACTTC
NA,NA,TRBJ1-1,TRBV29-1,CSVGTSRMNTEAFF,TGCAGCGTCGGAACGTCCAGAATGAACACTGAAGCTTTCTTT
TRBD2,NA,TRBJ2-1,TRBV6-4,CASSEREHNEQFF,TGTGCCAGCAGTGAGCGGGAGCACAATGAGCAGTTCTTC
TRBD1,NA,TRBJ2-3,TRBV6-2/TRBV6-3,CASSLFPGTGITDTQYF,TGTGCCAGCAGTCTATTCCCGGGGACAGGGATCACAGATACGCAGTATTTT
NA,few,TRBJ2-1,TRBV6-4,CASSDGYSYNEQFF,TGTGCCAGCAGTGACGGCTACTCCTACAATGAGCAGTTCTTC
TRBD1,once,TRBJ1-1,TRBV3-1/TRBV3-2,CASSRQGGAFF,TGTGCCAGCAGCCGACAGGGAGGGGCTTTCTTT
NA,NA,TRBJ2-2,TRBV7-9,CASSMRANTGELFF,TGTGCCAGCAGCATGCGGGCAAACACCGGGGAGCTGTTTTTT
NA,few,TRBJ1-5,TRBV6-1,CASSEVDSYSNQPQHF,TGTGCCAGCAGTGAAGTGGACAGCTATAGCAATCAGCCCCAGCATTTT
NA,NA,TRBJ1-5,TRBV28,CASRFENQPQHF,TGTGCCAGCAGGTTTGAAAATCAGCCCCAGCATTTT
TRBD2,NA,TRBJ2-2,TRBV29-1,CSGGSGQRGGNGELFF,TGCAGCGGTGGCAGCGGCCAGCGGGGGGGCAACGGGGAGCTGTTTTTT
TRBD1,NA,TRBJ1-5,TRBV6-2/TRBV6-3,CASSYRGPGNQPQHF,TGTGCCAGCAGTTACAGGGGGCCAGGCAATCAGCCCCAGCATTTT
TRBD1,NA,TRBJ2-1,TRBV10-2,CASRNDRGHNEQFF,TGCGCCAGCAGAAATGACAGGGGGCACAATGAGCAGTTCTTC
TRBD1,NA,TRBJ1-6,TRBV2,CASSETGDYNSPLHF,TGTGCCAGCAGTGAAACAGGGGATTATAATTCACCCCTCCACTTT
NA,few,TRBJ1-2,TRBV3-1/TRBV3-2,CASSQFEAYTF,TGTGCCAGCAGCCAATTTGAAGCCTACACCTTC
TRBD2,NA,TRBJ2-1,TRBV3-1/TRBV3-2,CASSLRLAGGSGEQFF,TGTGCCAGCAGCCTTCGACTAGCGGGAGGGTCTGGTGAGCAGTTCTTC
NA,NA,TRBJ2-1,TRBV6-5,CASSLDSYNEQFF,TGTGCCAGCAGTCTCGACAGTTACAATGAGCAGTTCTTC
TRBD2,once,TRBJ2-7,TRBV5-1,CASSFPTSGVYEQYF,TGCGCCAGCAGCTTCCCGACTAGCGGGGTCTACGAGCAGTACTTC
NA,once,TRBJ1-2,TRBV28,CASSSPYGDFSNYGYTF,TGTGCCAGCAGTTCCCCCTACGGGGACTTTAGTAACTATGGCTACACCTTC
NA,NA,TRBJ1-2,TRBV6-4,CASSSDNNYGYTF,TGTGCCAGCAGTAGCGACAATAACTATGGCTACACCTTC
TRBD1,NA,TRBJ2-7,TRBV6-5,CASSYSGTGSYEQYF,TGTGCCAGCAGTTACTCAGGGACAGGGTCCTACGAGCAGTACTTC
TRBD1,NA,TRBJ1-6,TRBV5-1,CASSPGQAYNSPLHF,TGCGCCAGCAGCCCGGGACAGGCCTATAATTCACCCCTCCACTTT
TRBD1,NA,TRBJ1-3,TRBV18,CASSPGTGTGNTIYF,TGTGCCAGCTCACCCGGGACAGGGACTGGAAACACCATATATTTT
TRBD1,NA,TRBJ2-7,TRBV4-1,CASSRGTGAYEQYF,TGCGCCAGCAGCCGAGGGACAGGGGCCTACGAGCAGTACTTC
TRBD2,NA,TRBJ2-1,TRBV2,CASRGILAGGNEQFF,TGTGCCAGCAGGGGTATACTAGCGGGAGGCAATGAGCAGTTCTTC
NA,NA,TRBJ2-7,TRBV24-1,CATSEGSEQYF,TGTGCCACCAGTGAAGGCAGCGAGCAGTACTTC
NA,NA,TRBJ1-1,TRBV12-3/TRBV12-4,CASGRPNTEAFF,TGTGCCAGCGGACGGCCGAACACTGAAGCTTTCTTT
NA,NA,TRBJ1-6,TRBV27,CASSLYLGVRSPLHF,TGTGCCAGCAGTTTATACCTTGGGGTGAGGTCACCCCTCCACTTT
NA,few,TRBJ1-4,TRBV2,CASSAQGPSEKLFF,TGTGCCAGCAGTGCCCAGGGGCCGAGTGAAAAACTGTTTTTT
NA,NA,TRBJ1-1,TRBV18,CASSSGRSGPNEAFF,TGTGCCAGCTCAAGTGGCCGGTCGGGACCTAATGAAGCTTTCTTT
TRBD1,NA,TRBJ1-6,TRBV19,CASDEGQNSPLHF,TGTGCCAGTGACGAGGGACAGAATTCACCCCTCCACTTT
TRBD1,NA,TRBJ2-7,TRBV12-3/TRBV12-4,CASSRTGGNEQYF,TGTGCCAGCAGCCGGACAGGGGGCAACGAGCAGTACTTC
NA,few,TRBJ1-4,TRBV27,CASSPRGEKLFF,TGTGCCAGCAGCCCCAGAGGAGAAAAACTGTTTTTT
NA,few,TRBJ2-7,TRBV7-2,CASSFSGTPYEQYF,TGTGCCAGCAGCTTTTCGGGGACTCCCTACGAGCAGTACTTC
NA,NA,TRBJ1-3,TRBV7-6,CASSLGSRSGFTSGNTIYF,TGTGCCAGCAGCTTAGGTTCCCGAAGCGGGTTTACCTCTGGAAACACCATATATTTT
TRBD1,NA,TRBJ2-5,TRBV28,CASRSQGEETQYF,TGTGCCAGCAGAAGTCAGGGGGAGGAGACCCAGTACTTC
NA,NA,TRBJ2-5,TRBV29-1,CSASEGGETQYF,TGCAGCGCCTCAGAGGGAGGAGAGACCCAGTACTTC
NA,few,TRBJ2-3,TRBV19,CASSIQGDTQYF,TGTGCCAGTAGTATTCAGGGAGATACGCAGTATTTT